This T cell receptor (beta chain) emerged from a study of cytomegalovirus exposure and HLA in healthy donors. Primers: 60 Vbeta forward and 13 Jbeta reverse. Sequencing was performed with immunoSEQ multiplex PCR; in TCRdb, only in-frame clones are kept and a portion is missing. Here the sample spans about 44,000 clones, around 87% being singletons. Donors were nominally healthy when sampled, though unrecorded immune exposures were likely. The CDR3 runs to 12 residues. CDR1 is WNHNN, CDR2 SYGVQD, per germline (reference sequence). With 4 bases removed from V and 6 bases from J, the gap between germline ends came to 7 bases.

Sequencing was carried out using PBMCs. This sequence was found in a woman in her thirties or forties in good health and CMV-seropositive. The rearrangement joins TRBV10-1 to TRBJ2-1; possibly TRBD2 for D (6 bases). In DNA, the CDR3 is TGCGCCAGCAGTGGACTAGGCAATGAGCAGTTCTTC. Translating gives CASSGLGNEQFF.